This T cell receptor (beta chain) was captured by sequencing in a study of PD-L1 blockade in urothelial cancer. Study-wide context: Patients commenced atezolizumab around 2014, and it was given at 1,200 mg intravenously every 3 weeks.

There are 17 residues in the CDR3. The germline gives CDR1 SGHDT, CDR2 YYEEEE. V lost 1 base to trimming and J lost 2 bases, with 15 bases between them. The method was immunoSEQ multiplex PCR; TCRdb's version includes in-frame clones alone and lacks a portion of them. The sample has 57,000 or so clones, roughly 80% seen once. The sample in question was PBMCs, obtained around atezolizumab (anti-PD-L1) treatment. This chain uses TRBV5-6 with TRBJ2-2; TRBD2 might be the D (6 bases). This receptor was obtained from a man aged 65 to 85 with urothelial cancer. Written as DNA, the CDR3 is TGTGCCAGCAGCTTGACCTACCCGGGAGTAAACACCGGGGAGCTGTTTTTT. Translation: CASSLTYPGVNTGELFF. The variable domain in full, completed from reference TRBV5-6 and TRBJ2-2, reads DAGVTQSPTHLIKTRGQQVTLRCSPKSGHDTVSWYQQALGQGPQFIFQYYEEEERQRGNFPDRFSGHQFPNYSSELNVNALLLGDSALYLCASSLTYPGVNTGELFFGEGSRLTVL.